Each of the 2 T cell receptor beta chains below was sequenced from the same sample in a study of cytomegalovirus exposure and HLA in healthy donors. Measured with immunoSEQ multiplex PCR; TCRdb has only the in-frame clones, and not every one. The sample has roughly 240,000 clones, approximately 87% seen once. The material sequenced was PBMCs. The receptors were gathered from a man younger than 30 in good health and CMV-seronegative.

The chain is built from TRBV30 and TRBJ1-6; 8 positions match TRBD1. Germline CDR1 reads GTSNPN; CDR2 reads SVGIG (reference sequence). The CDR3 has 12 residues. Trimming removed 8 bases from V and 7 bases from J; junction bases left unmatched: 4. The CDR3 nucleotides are TGTGCCGGGGACAGGCAGAATTCACCCCTCCACTTT. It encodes CAGDRQNSPLHF. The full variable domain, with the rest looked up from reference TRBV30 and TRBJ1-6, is SQTIHQWPATLVQPVGSPLSLECTVEGTSNPNLYWYRQAAGRGLQLLFYSVGIGQISSEVPQNLSASRPQDRQFILSSKKLLLSDSGFYLCAGDRQNSPLHFGNGTRLTVT.

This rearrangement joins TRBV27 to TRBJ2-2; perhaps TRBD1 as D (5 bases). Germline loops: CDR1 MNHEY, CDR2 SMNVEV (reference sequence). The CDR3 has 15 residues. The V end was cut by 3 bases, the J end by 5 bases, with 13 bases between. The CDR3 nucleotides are TGTGCCAGCAGTTTTCTACAGGCTTCGACCGGGGAGCTGTTTTTT. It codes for CASSFLQASTGELFF.